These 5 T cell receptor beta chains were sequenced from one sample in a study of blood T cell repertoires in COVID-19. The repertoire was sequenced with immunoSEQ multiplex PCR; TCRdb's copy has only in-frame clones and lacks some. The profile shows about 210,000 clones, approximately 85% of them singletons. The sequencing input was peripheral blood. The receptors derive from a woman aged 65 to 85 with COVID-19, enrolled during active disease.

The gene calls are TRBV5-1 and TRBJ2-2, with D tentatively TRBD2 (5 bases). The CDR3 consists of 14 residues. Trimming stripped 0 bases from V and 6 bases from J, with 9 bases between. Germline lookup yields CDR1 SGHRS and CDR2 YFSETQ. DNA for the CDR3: TGCGCCAGCAGCTTGGAGGCTAGCTCCGGGGAGCTGTTTTTT. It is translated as CASSLEASSGELFF.

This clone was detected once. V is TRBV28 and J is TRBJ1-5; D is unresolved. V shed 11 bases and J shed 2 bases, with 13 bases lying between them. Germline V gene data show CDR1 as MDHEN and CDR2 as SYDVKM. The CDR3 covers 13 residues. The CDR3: CASGLLGNQPQHF. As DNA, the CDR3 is TGTGCCTCCGGACTTTTGGGCAATCAGCCCCAGCATTTT.

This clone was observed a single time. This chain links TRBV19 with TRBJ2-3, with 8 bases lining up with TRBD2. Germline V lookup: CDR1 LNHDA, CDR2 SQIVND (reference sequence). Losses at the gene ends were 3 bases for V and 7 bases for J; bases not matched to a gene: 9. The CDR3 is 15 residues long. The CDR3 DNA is TGTGCCAGTAGTATTGGTAGCGGGGAGTGGAATACGCAGTATTTT. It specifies CASSIGSGEWNTQYF.

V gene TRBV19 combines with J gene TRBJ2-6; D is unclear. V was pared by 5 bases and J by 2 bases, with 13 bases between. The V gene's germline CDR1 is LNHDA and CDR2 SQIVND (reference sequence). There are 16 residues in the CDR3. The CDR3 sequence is CASSRSGSTGANVLTF. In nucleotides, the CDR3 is TGTGCCAGTAGTCGTTCAGGTTCGACTGGGGCCAACGTCCTGACTTTC.

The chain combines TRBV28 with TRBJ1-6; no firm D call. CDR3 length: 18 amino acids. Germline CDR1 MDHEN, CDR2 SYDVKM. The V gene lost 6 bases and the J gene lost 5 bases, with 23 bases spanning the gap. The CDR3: CASRDNSSLIDNNSPLHF. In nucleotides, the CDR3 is TGTGCCAGCAGAGACAATTCCTCCCTAATTGATAATAATTCACCCCTCCACTTT.